This TCR beta chain is drawn from a study of T cell responses to AZD1222 COVID-19 vaccine. The study, taken as a whole, reports: Distributed over spike, vaccine-associated CD4 TCRs predominated at 160-218 and 743-854. Elevations in Spike-specific TCR breadth and depth followed administration of two AZD1222 doses. The donor cohort was predominantly white British with a female majority, and clonal diversity may have been underestimated.

From germline, CDR1 is LNHDA and CDR2 SQIVND (reference sequence). The V end lost 5 bases, the J end lost 10 bases, and 14 bases lay between the germline ends. CDR3 length equals 13 residues. A remark on this clone: Its target is unknown.

Here immunoSEQ multiplex PCR was the method, and the copy in TCRdb shows in-frame clones only, minus some. This table holds over 150,000 clones, approximately 91% found once. Sequenced material: peripheral blood, taken 28 days after the second AZD1222 dose. J is TRBJ1-4 and V is TRBV19; D perhaps matches TRBD1 (6 bases). The TCR originated in an adult who received the AZD1222 COVID-19 vaccine. CDR3 sequence: CASSERQVGKLFF. CDR3 nucleotides: TGTGCCAGTAGTGAGCGACAGGTGGGAAAACTGTTTTTT.